The clone carrying this TCR beta chain was detected many times. Its antigen is still unknown. The data were obtained in a study of cytomegalovirus exposure and HLA in healthy donors. On the study more broadly: Membership in the Caucasian-associated ancestry cluster was found for around 81% of 350 to 450 genotyped donors.

The PCR made use of 60 Vbeta and 13 Jbeta primers. Profiled with immunoSEQ multiplex PCR; TCRdb holds only in-frame clones, not every one. Of approximately 86,000 clones in the sample, 70% to 85% were seen once. Notes on the study in general: The study flagged some 170 TCR beta chains as cytomegalovirus-associated. Researchers reported in a later analysis that a missense DCLRE1C variant was tied to TCR beta V- and J-gene trimming.

With V trimmed by 2 bases and J by 8 bases, 5 bases remained unmatched. CDR3 length equals 14 residues. CDR1 MNHNS and CDR2 SASEGT come from the germline V gene. This sequence was found in a man between 60 and 70 years old in good health and CMV-seronegative. Sequenced sample: PBMCs. The chain combines TRBV6-1 with TRBJ2-1; 8 positions agree with TRBD2. This chain's CDR3 is CASSESGGGDEQFF. The CDR3, as DNA: TGTGCCAGCAGTGAAAGCGGGGGCGGGGATGAGCAGTTCTTC.